This TCR beta chain was identified during a study of cytomegalovirus exposure and HLA in healthy donors. Study-level results: Sequencing depth roughly uniform across donors was assumed in presence/absence analyses. Available immune exposure information covered CMV serostatus only.

V shed 2 bases and J shed 7 bases, with 18 bases lying between them. The CDR3 is 16 amino acids. CDR1 MNHEY and CDR2 SVGAGI come from the germline V gene. Vbeta (60) and Jbeta (13) primers were used in the PCR. Some clones are missing from TCRdb's copy, which holds only in-frame ones; the method was immunoSEQ multiplex PCR. The data show 90,000 to 130,000 clones, around 80% seen once. About this clone: Its antigen is unknown.

This receptor was obtained from a man aged 25-45 years in good health and CMV-seropositive. Sequencing input: PBMCs. This chain uses TRBV6-5 with TRBJ2-1; TRBD2 is a possible D gene (7 bases). CDR3 sequence reads: CASSYPSRGGHNEQFF. The CDR3 bases are TGTGCCAGCAGTTACCCCTCTAGGGGGGGCCATAATGAGCAGTTCTTC.